This T cell receptor (beta chain) was sequenced for a study of T cell repertoires in cytomegalovirus infection. In the study overall: The authors relied on CMV epitopes, both recently identified HLA-C-restricted and well-studied HLA-B-restricted. Shared public TCR beta signatures pointed to both CMV infection and a matching HLA type.

V lost 6 bases to trimming and J lost 2 bases, with 9 bases between them. The CDR3 covers 13 residues. Per germline, CDR1 SGHTA and CDR2 FQGTGA. Study conclusions and caveats: Across the ex vivo response, the dominant clonotypes were HLA-C-restricted CMV-specific TCR beta clonotypes. Totalled public TCR beta family frequency picked out people who carried CMV plus the relevant HLA.

This clonotype occurred once. Its cognate antigen is unknown. TCRdb called the reads again in MiXCR, with one record for every CDR3 protein. The sample holds 900,000 to 950,000 distinct CDR3 sequences, about a third seen once. The genes are TRBV7-3 and TRBJ2-3, with a possible D match to TRBD1 (6 bases). The sample in question was cultured CD8+ T cells from PBMCs, obtained from culture after CMV antigen stimulation. This receptor was obtained from a human donor in good health (CMV status not recorded). Some clones in this sample may be carry-over from other donors' samples. CDR3 protein: CASRGQTTDTQYF. In nucleotides, the CDR3 is TGTGCCAGCAGAGGACAGACCACAGATACGCAGTATTTT. The whole variable domain, remainder taken from reference TRBV7-3 and TRBJ2-3, is GAGVSQTPSNKVTEKGKYVELRCDPISGHTALYWYRQSLGQGPEFLIYFQGTGAADDSGLPNDRFFAVRPEGSVSTLKIQRTERGDSAVYLCASRGQTTDTQYFGPGTRLTVL.